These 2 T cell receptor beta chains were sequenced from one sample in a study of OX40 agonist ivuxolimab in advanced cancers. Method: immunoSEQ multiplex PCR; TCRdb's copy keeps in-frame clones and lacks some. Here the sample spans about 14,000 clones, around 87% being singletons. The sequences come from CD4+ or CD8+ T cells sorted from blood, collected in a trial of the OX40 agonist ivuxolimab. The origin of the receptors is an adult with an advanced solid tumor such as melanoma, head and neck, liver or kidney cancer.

CDR3 amino acids: CASSVDPKEGLDSPLHF. The CDR3 bases are TGTGCCAGCAGCGTCGACCCTAAGGAGGGACTGGATTCACCCCTCCACTTT. This chain uses TRBV9 with TRBJ1-6; the D gene is possibly TRBD1 (5 bases). V shed 2 bases and J shed 8 bases, with 20 bases lying between them. The CDR3 sequence is 17 residues long. Per the germline V gene, CDR1 is SGDLS and CDR2 is YYNGEE.

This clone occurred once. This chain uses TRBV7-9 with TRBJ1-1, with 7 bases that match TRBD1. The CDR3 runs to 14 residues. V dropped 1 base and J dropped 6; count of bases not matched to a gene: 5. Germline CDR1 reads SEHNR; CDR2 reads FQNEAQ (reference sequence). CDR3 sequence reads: CASSLGQGFAEAFF. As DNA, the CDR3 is TGTGCCAGCAGCTTAGGACAGGGCTTCGCTGAAGCTTTCTTT.